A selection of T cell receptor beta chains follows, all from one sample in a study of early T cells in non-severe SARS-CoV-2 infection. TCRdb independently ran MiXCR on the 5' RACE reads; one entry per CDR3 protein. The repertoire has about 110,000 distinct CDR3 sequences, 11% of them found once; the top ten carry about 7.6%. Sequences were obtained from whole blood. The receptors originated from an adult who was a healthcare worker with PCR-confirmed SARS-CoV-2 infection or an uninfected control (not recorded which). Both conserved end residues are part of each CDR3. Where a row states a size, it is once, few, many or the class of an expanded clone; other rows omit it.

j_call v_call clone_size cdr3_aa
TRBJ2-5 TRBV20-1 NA CSASVTGVVETQYF
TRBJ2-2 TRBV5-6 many CASSLNLAGVSTGELFF
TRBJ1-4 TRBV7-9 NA CASSLIRGQNEKLFF
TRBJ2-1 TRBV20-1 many CSARPPRVAGVRNEQFF
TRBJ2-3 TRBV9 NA CASSTGDTQYF
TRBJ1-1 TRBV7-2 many CASSLGPGNTEAFF
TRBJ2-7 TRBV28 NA CASSFDRGEQYF
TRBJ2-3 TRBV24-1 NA CATSDLQLAGGIDTQYF
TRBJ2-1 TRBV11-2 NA CASSSLSSGRAFEQFF
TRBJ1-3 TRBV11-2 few CASSLVGERTIYF
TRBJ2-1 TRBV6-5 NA CASWTAAPSYNEQFF
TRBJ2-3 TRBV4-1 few CASSQPTSGRKRDTQYF
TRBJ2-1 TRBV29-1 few CSFASGNGNEQFF
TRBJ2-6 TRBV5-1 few CASSLGHTSGANVLTF
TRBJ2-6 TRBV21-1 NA CASSHRAGANVLTF
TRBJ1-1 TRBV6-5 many CASSATGSITEAFF
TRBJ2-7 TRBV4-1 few CASRPALAVDRSYEQYF
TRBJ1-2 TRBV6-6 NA CASSYVQGAPYGYTF
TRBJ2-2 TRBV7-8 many CASSLAGLNTGELFF
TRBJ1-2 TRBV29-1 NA CSVEVMTGVHYGYTF
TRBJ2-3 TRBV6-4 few CASSEWPGDTQYF
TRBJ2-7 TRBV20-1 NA CSARQGSEQYF
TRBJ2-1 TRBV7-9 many CASSSGGGSGGDEQFF
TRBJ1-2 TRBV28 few CAATPGQGVYGYTF
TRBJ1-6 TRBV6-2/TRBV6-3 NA CASRRGTAAVSPLHF
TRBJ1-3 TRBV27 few CASSLSRGSGNTIYF
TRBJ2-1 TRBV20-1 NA CSARSWREVNEQFF
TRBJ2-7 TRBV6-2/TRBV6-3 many CASRTLPVTYEQYF
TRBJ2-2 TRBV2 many CASNLRQGSGELFF
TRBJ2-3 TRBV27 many CASSLGGTGLDTQYF
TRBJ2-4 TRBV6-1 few CAGRALGNIQYF
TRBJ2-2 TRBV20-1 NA CSAPGLGGELFF
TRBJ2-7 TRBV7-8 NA CASSFQTSGSGEQYF
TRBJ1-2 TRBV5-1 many CASSLALWANSNYGYTF
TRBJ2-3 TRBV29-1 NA CSVGDTQYF
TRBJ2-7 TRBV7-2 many CASSSLGGYEQYF
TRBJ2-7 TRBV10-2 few CASREGEAHRYEQYF
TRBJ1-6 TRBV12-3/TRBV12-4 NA CASSRGYSPLHF
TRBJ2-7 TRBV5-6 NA CASSQSPGATHEQYF